These T cell receptor beta chains were read from a single sample in a study of T cells after yellow fever vaccination. Using its own MiXCR run on the 5' RACE reads, TCRdb lists one record per CDR3 protein. The sample lists approximately 600,000 distinct CDR3 sequences; about 12% were seen once. The sample in question was PBMCs, obtained on the day of the yellow fever booster vaccination. Every receptor here comes from a man in his thirties or forties who received the YFV17D yellow fever vaccine. Each CDR3 is given with its conserved first and last residue. The order of the fields is D gene, J gene, clone size, V gene, CDR3 DNA, CDR3 protein. A D gene is named only where the DNA matches it firmly. The listing skips clone size in some rows; elsewhere it reads once, few, many or a size class.

d_gene: NA
j_gene: TRBJ1-2
abundance: few
v_gene: TRBV5-1
CDR3nt: TGCGCCAGCAGCTTGGAGATTGAGGGTGGCTACACCTTC
CDR3aa: CASSLEIEGGYTF

d_gene: NA
j_gene: TRBJ2-3
abundance: NA
v_gene: TRBV5-4
CDR3nt: TGTGCCAGCAGCTTGGAAGCTTGGGGGAGAGATACGCAGTATTTT
CDR3aa: CASSLEAWGRDTQYF

d_gene: NA
j_gene: TRBJ2-1
abundance: NA
v_gene: TRBV5-1
CDR3nt: TGCGCCAGCAGTATCCCGGATCTCGATGAGCAGTTCTTC
CDR3aa: CASSIPDLDEQFF

d_gene: NA
j_gene: TRBJ2-1
abundance: NA
v_gene: TRBV6-5
CDR3nt: TGTGCCAGCAGTTACTCCCCCGGGGGTCACAATGAGCAGTTCTTC
CDR3aa: CASSYSPGGHNEQFF

d_gene: TRBD2
j_gene: TRBJ2-7
abundance: few
v_gene: TRBV29-1
CDR3nt: TGCAGCGTTGACGCGGGAGTCGACGAGCAGTACTTC
CDR3aa: CSVDAGVDEQYF

d_gene: TRBD1
j_gene: TRBJ2-1
abundance: NA
v_gene: TRBV20-1
CDR3nt: TGCAGTGCTAGAGATCCCGACAGGGGGCGTCGGAATGAGCAGTTCTTC
CDR3aa: CSARDPDRGRRNEQFF

d_gene: NA
j_gene: TRBJ2-3
abundance: few
v_gene: TRBV20-1
CDR3nt: TGCAGTGCTCCTGACAGGCTTTATAGCACAGATACGCAGTATTTT
CDR3aa: CSAPDRLYSTDTQYF

d_gene: NA
j_gene: TRBJ2-3
abundance: NA
v_gene: TRBV29-1
CDR3nt: TGCAGCGTTGAACCAGATACGCAGTATTTT
CDR3aa: CSVEPDTQYF

d_gene: NA
j_gene: TRBJ2-4
abundance: NA
v_gene: TRBV4-3
CDR3nt: TGCGCCAGCAGCCAAGACCGCGCAGGTTCAAACATTCAGTACTTC
CDR3aa: CASSQDRAGSNIQYF

d_gene: NA
j_gene: TRBJ2-2
abundance: few
v_gene: TRBV19
CDR3nt: TGTGCCAGTAGTACCCCCAGTTTTGGGGAGCTGTTTTTT
CDR3aa: CASSTPSFGELFF